Following are 10 T cell receptor beta chains from one sample sequenced in a study of HIV-infected patients and healthy controls. TCRdb passed the 5' RACE reads through MiXCR, listing each CDR3 protein once. The sample has 50,000 to 80,000 distinct CDR3 sequences; 15% to 20% are singletons. Sequencing used CD4+ T cells from blood. The receptors derive from a human donor in good health.

In its sample, this clonotype was seen a few times. The rearrangement joins TRBV19 to TRBJ2-7; TRBD1 is a possible D gene (6 bases). From germline, CDR1 is LNHDA and CDR2 SQIVND (reference sequence). V was shortened by 6 bases and J by 0 bases, with 9 bases between the two germline ends. The CDR3 consists of 13 residues. The CDR3 DNA reads TGTGCCAGTAGGGGACACAGCTCCTACGAGCAGTACTTC. It specifies CASRGHSSYEQYF.

The chain uses TRBV30 and TRBJ1-2; D remains ambiguous. V was cut by 4 bases and J by 4 bases, with 13 bases left in between. CDR3 length equals 13 residues. CDR1 and CDR2 from the germline V gene are GTSNPN and SVGIG (reference sequence). The CDR3 protein is CAWNPNPVYGYTF. As DNA, the CDR3 is TGTGCCTGGAACCCCAATCCAGTCTATGGCTACACCTTC.

The rearrangement uses TRBV7-2 and TRBJ2-2, with unresolved D. Trimming removed 3 bases at V and 4 bases at J, with 9 bases between. The CDR3 extends over 14 amino acids. Germline CDR1 is SGHTA and CDR2 is FQGNSA. The CDR3 sequence: CASSFSRATGELFF. The CDR3 DNA reads as TGTGCCAGCAGCTTCTCTAGGGCCACCGGGGAGCTGTTTTTT.

The chain has TRBV7-9 and TRBJ1-1; 9 positions agree with TRBD1. The CDR3 runs to 15 residues. With 4 bases clipped from V and 3 bases from J, the junction kept 6 bases outside the gene matches. CDR1 and CDR2 (germline): SEHNR, FQNEAQ (reference sequence). The CDR3 DNA sequence: TGTGCCAGCAGCTGGGGACAGGGCGTGGACACTGAAGCTTTCTTT. This translates into CASSWGQGVDTEAFF.

The chain combines TRBV29-1 with TRBJ2-1; 10 bases map to TRBD1. V trimming: 4 bases; J trimming: 8 bases; junction bases outside the gene matches: 2. Germline V lookup: CDR1 SQVTM, CDR2 ANQGSEA. The CDR3 is made up of 12 amino acids. The DNA of the CDR3 is TGCAGCGTTGGGACAGGGGGGTATGAGCAGTTCTTC. It encodes CSVGTGGYEQFF.

This clonotype was seen many times. This chain links TRBV25-1 with TRBJ2-3; D uncertain. The germline V gene encodes CDR1 MGHDK and CDR2 SYGVNS. The V end was cut by 7 bases, the J end by 2 bases, with 10 bases between. The CDR3 runs to 13 residues. The DNA for the CDR3 is TGTGCCAGCAAGGACGGGTTCACAGATACGCAGTATTTT. Encoded protein: CASKDGFTDTQYF.

This chain links TRBV11-2 with TRBJ2-7; D may be TRBD1 or TRBD2 (5 bases each). The CDR3 extends over 15 amino acids. V lost 6 bases to trimming and J lost 4 bases, with 19 bases between them. The germline V gene has CDR1 SGHAT and CDR2 FQNNGV. CDR3 nucleotides: TGTGCCAGCAGTGAGGGCGAGGGGCGCGCGTACGAGCAGTACTTC. Translated, it gives CASSEGEGRAYEQYF.

The chain joins TRBV10-3 to TRBJ1-4; D unresolved. The V and J ends lost 4 bases and 8 bases respectively, with 8 bases between them. CDR1 is ENHRY, CDR2 SYGVKD, per germline. The CDR3 is made up of 12 amino acids. The CDR3 DNA sequence: TGTGCCATCAGTGTTTCGGGGGAAAAACTGTTTTTT. Translated: CAISVSGEKLFF.

The chain uses TRBV5-1 and TRBJ2-1; perhaps D is TRBD1 or TRBD2 (5 bases each). This CDR3 comprises 14 residues. Between the trimmed V and J ends, which lost 1 base and 6 bases, there was a span of 11 bases. Germline loops: CDR1 SGHRS, CDR2 YFSETQ. The CDR3 region is CASSLNGAGNEQFF. The DNA for the CDR3 is TGCGCCAGCAGCTTGAACGGGGCCGGCAATGAGCAGTTCTTC.

The rearrangement joins TRBV5-1 to TRBJ1-1; D is uncertain. This CDR3 has 13 amino acids. Trimming stripped 0 bases from V and 3 bases from J, with 6 bases between. Looked up from germline, CDR1 is SGHRS and CDR2 is YFSETQ. CDR3 DNA: TGCGCCAGCAGCTTGGACACCTACACTGAAGCTTTCTTT. It yields the protein CASSLDTYTEAFF.